The T cell receptor (beta chain) described here comes from a study of T-cell reconstitution after alpha-beta-depleted transplantation in children. Unique molecular identifiers were used to barcode this TCRbeta library. TCRdb passed the PCR reads through MiXCR, listing each CDR3 protein once. This table holds more than 150,000 distinct CDR3 sequences, about 6.3% found once. There are many counts of this clonotype. The CDR3 is made up of 13 amino acids. The V call is TRBV21-1, the J call TRBJ1-1. TRBV21-1 is an annotated pseudogene. Specimen: PBMCs from the stem cell graft donor, collected from the stem cell graft. The origin of this receptor is a human donor who donated a stem cell graft to a child with Wiskott-Aldrich syndrome. CDR3 nucleotides: TGTGCCAGCAGCCCCCGGGAGGGGCTAGAAGCTTTCTTT. Protein product: CASSPREGLEAFF.